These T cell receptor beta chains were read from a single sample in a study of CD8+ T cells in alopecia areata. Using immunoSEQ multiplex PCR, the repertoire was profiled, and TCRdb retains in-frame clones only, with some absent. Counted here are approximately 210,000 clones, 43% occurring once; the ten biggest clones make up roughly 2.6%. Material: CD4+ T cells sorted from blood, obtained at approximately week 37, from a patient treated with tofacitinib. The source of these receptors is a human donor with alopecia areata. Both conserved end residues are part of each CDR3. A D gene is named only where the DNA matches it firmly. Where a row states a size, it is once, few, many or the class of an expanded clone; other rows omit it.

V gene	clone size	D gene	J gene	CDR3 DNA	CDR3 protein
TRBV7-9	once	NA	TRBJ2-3	TGTGCCAGCAGCTTAGGCCTAGCGAGACGCACAGATACGCAGTATTTT	CASSLGLARRTDTQYF
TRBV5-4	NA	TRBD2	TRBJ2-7	TGTGCCAGCAGCTCGGGGGGATTGTACGAGCAGTACTTC	CASSSGGLYEQYF
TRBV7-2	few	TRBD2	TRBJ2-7	TGTGCCAGCAGCCTACCCTCCCGGAGCGGGAGCTACGAGCAGTACTTC	CASSLPSRSGSYEQYF
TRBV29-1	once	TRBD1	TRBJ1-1	TGCAGCGTGTACAGGGGGAAGAACACTGAAGCTTTCTTT	CSVYRGKNTEAFF
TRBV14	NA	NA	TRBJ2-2	TGTGCCAGCAGCCGTTTACGGGGTACCGGGGAGCTGTTTTTT	CASSRLRGTGELFF
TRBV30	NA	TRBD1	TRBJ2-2	TGTGCCTGCCCGGGACAGATGAACACCGGGGAGCTGTTTTTT	CACPGQMNTGELFF
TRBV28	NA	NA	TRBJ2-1	TGTGCCAGCAAGGCGGGCCATGAGCAGTTCTTC	CASKAGHEQFF
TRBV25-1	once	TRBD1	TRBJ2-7	TGTGCCAGCAGTGGGACAGGGGGCGTTAGCTCCTACGAGCAGTACTTC	CASSGTGGVSSYEQYF
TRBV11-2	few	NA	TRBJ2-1	TGTGCCAGCAGCTTAGGGTTCGCCGGACTACCTTCCCGCGAGCAGTTCTTC	CASSLGFAGLPSREQFF
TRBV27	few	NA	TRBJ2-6	TGTGCCAGGATTAAACAGGGGGCCCAGACTAGCGGGTACTCTGGGGCCAACGTCCTGACTTTC	CARIKQGAQTSGYSGANVLTF
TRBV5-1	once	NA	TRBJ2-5	TGCGCCAGCAGCTTGGTTCGCGGTCGACAATCCTTTCAAGAGACCCAGTACTTC	CASSLVRGRQSFQETQYF
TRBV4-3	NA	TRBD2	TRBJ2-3	TGCGCCAGCAGCCAAGAACAGGGACTAGCGGTCACAGATACGCAGTATTTT	CASSQEQGLAVTDTQYF
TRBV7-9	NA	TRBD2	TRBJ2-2	TGTGCCAGCAGCTTTGTGCTCGCGGGAGTTGACACCGGGGAGCTGTTTTTT	CASSFVLAGVDTGELFF
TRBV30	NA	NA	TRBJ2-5	TGTGCCTGGAGGAGGGAATTGGTGGAGACCCAGTACTTC	CAWRRELVETQYF
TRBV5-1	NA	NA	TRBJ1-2	TGCGCCAGCAGCCTGGACCAGGGTGGTGGCTACACCTTC	CASSLDQGGGYTF
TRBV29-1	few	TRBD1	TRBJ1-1	TGCAGCGCTCAAACAGGGGGCTGGGGCACTGAAGCTTTCTTT	CSAQTGGWGTEAFF
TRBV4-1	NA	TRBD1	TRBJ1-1	TGCGCCAGCAGCCATTACCCAGGACAGGCTAACACTGAAGCTTTCTTT	CASSHYPGQANTEAFF
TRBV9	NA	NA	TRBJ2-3	TGTGCCAGCAGCGTCGGGGGAAGCACAGATACGCAGTATTTT	CASSVGGSTDTQYF
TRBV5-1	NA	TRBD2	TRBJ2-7	TGCGCCAGCTCATGGGGGGGGACGTCCCCGACCTACGAGCAGTACTTC	CASSWGGTSPTYEQYF
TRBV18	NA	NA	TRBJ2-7	TGTGCCAGCTCACCACAACAAGGGTCGAACGAGCAGTACTTC	CASSPQQGSNEQYF
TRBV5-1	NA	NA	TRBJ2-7	TGCGCCAGCAGCGCGGGTGGGGTTGGCTACGAGCAGTACTTC	CASSAGGVGYEQYF
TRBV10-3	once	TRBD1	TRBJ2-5	TGTGCCATCAGTGGGGACAGTAGTTTGGAGACCCAGTACTTC	CAISGDSSLETQYF
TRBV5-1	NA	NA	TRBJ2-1	TGCGCCAGCAGCCCCCAACCGACAGGCGGCTCCTACAATGAGCAGTTCTTC	CASSPQPTGGSYNEQFF
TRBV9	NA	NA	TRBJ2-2	TGTGCCAGCAGCGTAGAGGGTAGCGGTAACACCGGGGAGCTGTTTTTT	CASSVEGSGNTGELFF
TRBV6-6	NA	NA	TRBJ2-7	TGTGCCAGCAGTTCACCGGCGGGACATGCGAGCGAGCAGTACTTC	CASSSPAGHASEQYF
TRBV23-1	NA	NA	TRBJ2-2	TGCGCCAGCAGTCAATCTCGCGGGGGCTACCTCACCGGGGAGCTGTTTTTT	CASSQSRGGYLTGELFF
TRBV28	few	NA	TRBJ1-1	TGTGCCAGCAGGAGAGTCTCCACTGAAGCTTTCTTT	CASRRVSTEAFF
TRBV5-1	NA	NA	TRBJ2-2	TGCGCCAGCAGCTTGGGCAACACCGGGGAGCTGTTTTTT	CASSLGNTGELFF
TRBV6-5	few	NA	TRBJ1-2	TGTGCCAGCGATCCGGGACGGTCTAACTATGGCTACACCTTC	CASDPGRSNYGYTF
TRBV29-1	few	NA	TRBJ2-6	TGCAGCGCACAGGACAGCTCCTCTGGGGCCAACGTCCTGACTTTC	CSAQDSSSGANVLTF
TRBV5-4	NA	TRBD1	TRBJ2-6	TGTGCCAGCAGCCCACCGGGACAGGGGGGATCCGGGGCCAACGTCCTGACTTTC	CASSPPGQGGSGANVLTF
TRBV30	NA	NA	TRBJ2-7	TGTGCCTGGAGTGTAGTGGGAACAGCCTACGAGCAGTACTTC	CAWSVVGTAYEQYF
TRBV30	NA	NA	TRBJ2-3	TGTGCCTGGAGTGGGGCAGAAAGAATGGATACGCAGTATTTT	CAWSGAERMDTQYF
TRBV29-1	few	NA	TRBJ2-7	TGCAGCGTTCGGGCGAGAAACTACGAGCAGTACTTC	CSVRARNYEQYF
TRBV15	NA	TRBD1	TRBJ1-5	TGTGCCACCAGCAGAAGGACGACAGGGCTCCAACAGCCCCAGCATTTT	CATSRRTTGLQQPQHF
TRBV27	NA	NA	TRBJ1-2	TGTGCCAGCAGTTTATCCCCGAGGGGGGAGCGCTATGGCTACACCTTC	CASSLSPRGERYGYTF
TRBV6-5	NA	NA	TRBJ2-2	TGTGCCAGCAGCCACCCTACCGGGGAGCTGTTTTTT	CASSHPTGELFF
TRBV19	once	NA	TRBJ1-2	TGTGCCAGTGGCCGCGACAGAGCTAACTATGGCTACACCTTC	CASGRDRANYGYTF
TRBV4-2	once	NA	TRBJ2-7	TGTGCCAGCAGCCCCCCCGGATTGAGGGACGGCGAGCAGTACTTC	CASSPPGLRDGEQYF
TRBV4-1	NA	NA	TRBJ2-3	TGCGCCAGCAGCCGAAGACCTCCATTTCTCCGTCGGGAGCCAGATACGCAGTATTTT	CASSRRPPFLRREPDTQYF
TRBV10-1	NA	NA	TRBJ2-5	TGCGCCAGCAGCCCAAGGGGACGAGAGACCCAGTACTTC	CASSPRGRETQYF
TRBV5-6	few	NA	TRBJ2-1	TGTGCCAGCAGCGAGGACAATGAGCAGTTCTTC	CASSEDNEQFF
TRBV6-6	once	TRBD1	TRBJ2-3	TGTGCCAGCAGGAGGGGGCGGCAGCGGGATACGCAGTATTTT	CASRRGRQRDTQYF
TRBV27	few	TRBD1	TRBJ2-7	TGTGCCAGCAGTAAACGGACAGGGGCCGACTACGAGCAGTACTTC	CASSKRTGADYEQYF
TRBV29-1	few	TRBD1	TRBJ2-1	TGCAGCGTTGAAAGGGGACAGGGGAGAGAGCAGTTCTTC	CSVERGQGREQFF
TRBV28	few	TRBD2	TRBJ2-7	TGTGCCAGCAGTTTAGGGCGCGGCGGGAGACTCCTTTACGAGCAGTACTTC	CASSLGRGGRLLYEQYF
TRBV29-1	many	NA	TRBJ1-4	TGCAGCGCGTTCGGGGGGGCGAATGAAAAACTGTTTTTT	CSAFGGANEKLFF
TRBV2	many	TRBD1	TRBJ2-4	TGTGCCAGCAGCGCCGGGACAGGGGGTCTCAAGGTTGGTCAGTACTTC	CASSAGTGGLKVGQYF
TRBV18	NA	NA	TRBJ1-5	TGTGCCAGCTCACCGGGGGGGGCGCATCAGCCCCAGCATTTT	CASSPGGAHQPQHF
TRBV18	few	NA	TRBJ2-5	TGTGCCAGCTCACCCGAAGAGACCCAGTACTTC	CASSPEETQYF
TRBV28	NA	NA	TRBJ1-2	TGTGCCAGCAGTTCAGGGGCGCTTAACTATGGCTACACCTTC	CASSSGALNYGYTF
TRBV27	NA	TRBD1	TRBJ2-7	TGTGCCAGCAGTCAACAGGGGGCTAATGGGGAGCAGTACTTC	CASSQQGANGEQYF
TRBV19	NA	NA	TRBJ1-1	TGTGCCAGTAAGGGATTGAACACTGAAGCTTTCTTT	CASKGLNTEAFF
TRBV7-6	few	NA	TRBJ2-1	TGTGCCAGCACAAATCCAGGGCTGAACAATGAGCAGTTCTTC	CASTNPGLNNEQFF
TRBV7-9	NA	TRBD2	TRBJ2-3	TGTGCCAGCAGCTATAGCGGGGCTAGCACAGATACGCAGTATTTT	CASSYSGASTDTQYF
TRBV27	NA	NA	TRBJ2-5	TGTGCCAGCAGGGGGCAGGGAGAGACCCAGTACTTC	CASRGQGETQYF
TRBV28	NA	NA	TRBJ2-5	TGTGCCAGCAGTTTGGGAGGGGGGCAAGAGACCCAGTACTTC	CASSLGGGQETQYF
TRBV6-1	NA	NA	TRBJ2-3	TGTGCCAGCACCTGGGTCCCGACAGATACGCAGTATTTT	CASTWVPTDTQYF
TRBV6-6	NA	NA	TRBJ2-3	TGTGCCAGCAGTTACTCGAGTGCGGGCTCAGATACGCAGTATTTT	CASSYSSAGSDTQYF